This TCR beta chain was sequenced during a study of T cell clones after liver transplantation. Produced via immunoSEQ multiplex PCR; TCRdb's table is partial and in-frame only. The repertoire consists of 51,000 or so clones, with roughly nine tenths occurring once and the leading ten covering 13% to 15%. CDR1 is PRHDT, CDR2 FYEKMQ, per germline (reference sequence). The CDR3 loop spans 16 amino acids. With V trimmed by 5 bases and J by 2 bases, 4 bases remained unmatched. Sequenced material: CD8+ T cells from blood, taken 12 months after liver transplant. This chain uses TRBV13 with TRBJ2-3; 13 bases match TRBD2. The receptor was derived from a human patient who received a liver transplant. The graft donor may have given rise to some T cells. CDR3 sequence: CASSTSGRAHTDTQYF. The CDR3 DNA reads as TGTGCCAGCAGCACTAGCGGGAGGGCCCACACAGATACGCAGTATTTT.